This entry is about one T cell receptor beta chain. This entry belongs to a study of blood T cell repertoires in COVID-19. Method: immunoSEQ multiplex PCR; TCRdb's copy keeps in-frame clones and lacks some. The sample carries 210,000 or so clones, about nine tenths recorded once. This CDR3 is built from 16 residues. This chain joins TRBV21-1 and TRBJ1-5. TRBV21-1 is tagged as a pseudogene. The receptor was derived from a woman aged 60-70 years with acute or convalescent COVID-19. The sample consisted of peripheral blood. In nucleotides, the CDR3 is TGTGCCAGCAGCAAAGGGGCGGGGGCTCTTAATCAGCCCCAGCATTTT. It yields the protein CASSKGAGALNQPQHF.